The next 32 T cell receptor beta chains were all read from a single sample in a study of CD8+CD57+ T cells in acquired aplastic anemia. By flow cytometry, patients selected for sequencing had shown an expansion of CD8+CD57+ cells. Genomic DNA, the template, was used for profiling of the TCR beta VDJ and CDR3. TCRdb analysed the reads with MiXCR anew, one entry per CDR3 protein. Of around 120,000 distinct CDR3 sequences listed, approximately 36% are singletons. Sequenced input: sorted CD4+, CD8+, or CD8+CD57+ T cells (not recorded which) from PBMCs. The receptor set was obtained from a human donor with aplastic anemia.

This clonotype was found many times. The chain joins TRBV9 to TRBJ1-6; TRBD1 matches 7 bases. CDR1 SGDLS and CDR2 YYNGEE come from the germline V gene. The V and J ends lost 4 bases and 0 bases, in that order; junction bases with no gene match: 7. This CDR3 spans 17 amino acids. In DNA, the CDR3 is TGTGCCAGCAGCTCTCCGACAGGGAGCTCCTATAATTCACCCCTCCACTTT. It translates to CASSSPTGSSYNSPLHF.

This clonotype was recorded many times. The gene calls are TRBV25-1 and TRBJ2-6; the match to TRBD1 covers 9 bases. Looked up from germline, CDR1 is MGHDK and CDR2 is SYGVNS. With V trimmed by 6 bases and J by 0 bases, 6 bases remained unmatched. CDR3 length: 17 residues. The CDR3 coding sequence is TGTGCCAGCAGCAGGGACAGGGAACCCTCTGGGGCCAACGTCCTGACTTTC. Translating it yields CASSRDREPSGANVLTF.

This clonotype was picked up many times. The CDR3, as DNA: TGTGCCACCAGTGGGACCGATTTCTACAATGAGCAGTTCTTC. As protein: CATSGTDFYNEQFF. This rearrangement joins TRBV24-1 to TRBJ2-1; unclear D gene. This CDR3 region has 14 residues. V lost 5 bases to trimming and J lost 3 bases, with 10 bases between them. The germline gives CDR1 KGHDR, CDR2 SFDVKD.

This clonotype was seen ten or more times. The genes are TRBV4-1 and TRBJ1-1; D gene unclear. The CDR3 has 15 amino acids. V lost 0 bases and J lost 4, with 12 bases in between. Germline CDR1 and CDR2: MGHRA and YSYEKL. The CDR3 loop is CASSQDRRGSTEAFF. For the CDR3, the DNA is TGCGCCAGCAGCCAAGATAGGCGGGGAAGCACTGAAGCTTTCTTT.

This clonotype was recorded a few times. Relative to the germline gene, one junction end is altered; a read error may explain this. The rearrangement joins TRBV15 to TRBJ1-1; 8 bases map to TRBD1. Per germline, CDR1 LNHNV and CDR2 YYDKDF (reference sequence). This CDR3 has 15 residues. The CDR3 loop is CATSREDRVNTEAFF. The CDR3, as DNA: TGTGCCACCAGCAGAGAGGACAGGGTGAATACTGAAGCTTTCTTT.

The genes are TRBV29-1 and TRBJ1-5; D uncertain. Germline V gives CDR1 SQVTM, CDR2 ANQGSEA. The CDR3 totals 13 residues. The CDR3 spells CSHTWAPNQPQHF. The CDR3, as DNA: TGCAGTCACACCTGGGCCCCTAATCAGCCCCAGCATTTT.

V is TRBV19 and J is TRBJ1-1; perhaps TRBD1 as D (5 bases). Per germline, CDR1 LNHDA and CDR2 SQIVND (reference sequence). Trimming removed 5 bases from V and 6 bases from J, with 22 bases in between. The CDR3 totals 16 residues. The CDR3 DNA is TGTGCCAGTAGTGTCCGGGACCGAAGCCGCTTCCCTGAAGCTTTCTTT. It encodes CASSVRDRSRFPEAFF. Full variable domain (remainder filled in from reference TRBV19 and TRBJ1-1): DGGITQSPKYLFRKEGQNVTLSCEQNLNHDAMYWYRQDPGQGLRLIYYSQIVNDFQKGDIAEGYSVSREKKESFPLTVTSAQKNPTAFYLCASSVRDRSRFPEAFFGQGTRLTVV.

The rearrangement links TRBV19 to TRBJ2-7, with 8 bases fitting TRBD2. With V trimmed by 5 bases and J by 2 bases, 5 bases remained unmatched. The CDR3 is made up of 14 amino acids. Germline values: CDR1 LNHDA, CDR2 SQIVND (reference sequence). This chain's CDR3 is CASSYTSGPYEQYF. CDR3 in DNA: TGTGCCAGTAGTTACACTAGCGGACCCTACGAGCAGTACTTC.

This chain uses TRBV11-3 with TRBJ1-2, with 12 bases fitting TRBD1. This CDR3 is 14 amino acids long. Germline CDR1 is SGHNT and CDR2 is YENEEA. V lost 3 bases and J lost 7; bases outside the gene matches: 3. CDR3 sequence reads: CASSLGQGASGYTF. The DNA for the CDR3 is TGTGCCAGCAGCTTGGGACAGGGGGCGAGTGGCTACACCTTC. The full variable domain, rest sourced from reference TRBV11-3 and TRBJ1-2, is EAGVVQSPRYKIIEKKQPVAFWCNPISGHNTLYWYLQNLGQGPELLIRYENEEAVDDSQLPKDRFSAERLKGVDSTLKIQPAELGDSAVYLCASSLGQGASGYTFGSGTRLTVV.

This clonotype showed up many times. This chain uses TRBV14 with TRBJ2-3; D unclear. This CDR3 region has 14 residues. Germline CDR1 is SGHDN and CDR2 is FVKESK. V was trimmed by 0 bases and J by 4 bases, leaving 8 bases between them. DNA of the CDR3: TGTGCCAGCAGCCAAGATCTTAGGGCAGATACGCAGTATTTT. Amino acid sequence: CASSQDLRADTQYF.

As concerns this clonotype: In this CDR3 the conserved last residue, phenylalanine or tryptophan, is missing, so a read error is likely. The chain links TRBV7-9 to TRBJ1-1; tentative D call: TRBD1 (6 bases). Germline CDR1 and CDR2: SEHNR and FQNEAQ (reference sequence). With 3 bases removed from V and 1 base from J, the gap between germline ends came to 9 bases. The CDR3 spans 14 residues. CDR3 sequence: CASSLGARNTEAFL. DNA of the CDR3: TGTGCCAGCAGCTTGGGGGCCAGGAACACTGAAGCTTTCCTT.

This clonotype appeared a few times. Its ends do not fully match the called genes, so a read error is possible. This sequence joins TRBV7-2 and TRBJ1-1; D ambiguous. The CDR3 totals 13 residues. Germline-derived CDR1 and CDR2 are SGHTA and FQGNSA. The CDR3 coding sequence is TGCGCCAGCAGCCCACAGCGCAACGCTGAAGCTTTCTTT. Its translation is CASSPQRNAEAFF.

This clonotype was detected ten times or more. The gene calls are TRBV5-6 and TRBJ2-7; D is perhaps TRBD1 (5 bases). CDR3 length: 16 residues. Germline CDR1 SGHDT, CDR2 YYEEEE. Trimming removed 4 bases at V and 1 base at J, with 18 bases between. This chain's CDR3 is CASSVRARSYSYEQYF. CDR3 DNA: TGTGCCAGCAGCGTCAGGGCCAGGAGTTATTCCTACGAGCAGTACTTC.

This clonotype was observed at least ten times. The chain has TRBV19 and TRBJ1-6; D perhaps matches TRBD1 (5 bases). Germline loops: CDR1 LNHDA, CDR2 SQIVND (reference sequence). The CDR3 has 15 amino acids. V gave up 5 bases and J gave up 13 bases, with 21 bases separating them. Written as DNA, the CDR3 is TGTGCCAGTAGTGCTGACCCGGGACCAAGGGCCCCCCTCCACTTT. Amino acids: CASSADPGPRAPLHF. Filled out from reference TRBV19 and TRBJ1-6, the complete variable domain reads DGGITQSPKYLFRKEGQNVTLSCEQNLNHDAMYWYRQDPGQGLRLIYYSQIVNDFQKGDIAEGYSVSREKKESFPLTVTSAQKNPTAFYLCASSADPGPRAPLHFGNGTRLTVT.

This clonotype was observed at least ten times. The chain carries TRBV11-1 and TRBJ2-2; D might be TRBD1 (5 bases). The CDR3 is 13 residues long. Germline CDR1 is SGHAT and CDR2 is FQDESV (reference sequence). Between the trimmed V and J ends, which lost 3 bases and 5 bases, there was a span of 7 bases. The CDR3 is CASSFAGTGELFF. CDR3 DNA: TGTGCCAGCAGCTTCGCAGGGACCGGGGAGCTGTTTTTT.

This clonotype was seen many times. V is TRBV14 and J is TRBJ2-7; D call uncertain. The CDR3 spans 15 residues. Germline CDR1 reads SGHDN; CDR2 reads FVKESK. The V and J ends lost 1 base and 4 bases respectively, with 14 bases between them. CDR3 in amino acids: CASSQVRVPMYEQYF. CDR3 sequence (DNA): TGTGCCAGCAGCCAAGTCCGGGTTCCGATGTACGAGCAGTACTTC.

This clonotype was detected ten times or more. The CDR3 spells CASSEGLGQGARNSPLHF. The CDR3 nucleotides are TGTGCCAGCAGTGAAGGCCTGGGACAGGGGGCGCGGAATTCACCCCTCCACTTT. The chain employs TRBV2 and TRBJ1-6; the match to TRBD1 covers 12 bases. Germline trimming cut 1 base from V and 7 bases from J; bases unmatched to any gene: 8. There are 18 residues in the CDR3. Germline CDR1 and CDR2: SNHLY and FYNNEI.

This clonotype was recorded many times. The V and J genes are TRBV14 and TRBJ2-1, with TRBD1 matching over 7 bases. CDR1 and CDR2 (germline): SGHDN, FVKESK. V gave up 4 bases and J gave up 0 bases; unmatched junction bases: 9. The CDR3 is 17 amino acids. CDR3 loop: CASSPVGQLRSYNEQFF. CDR3 sequence (DNA): TGTGCCAGCAGCCCTGTGGGACAGCTCCGCTCCTACAATGAGCAGTTCTTC.

The CDR3 reads CSAARETSLYEQCV. In DNA, the CDR3 is TGCAGTGCAGCACGCGAGACTTCCCTATACGAGCAGTGCGTC. The V call is TRBV20-1, the J call TRBJ2-7; D is unclear. The CDR3 is 14 amino acids. CDR1 is DFQATT, CDR2 SNEGSKA, per germline (reference sequence).

Concerning this clonotype: No conserved phenylalanine or tryptophan is present at the end of the CDR3, so a read error is the likely explanation. The genes are TRBV19 and TRBJ2-7; 9 positions agree with TRBD1. This CDR3 is 13 amino acids long. V was pared by 7 bases and J by 4 bases, with 5 bases of the junction left unmatched. CDR1 and CDR2 from the germline V gene are LNHDA and SQIVND (reference sequence). CDR3 DNA: TGTGCCAGTATGGGACAGGGATCGTACGAGCAGTACTCC. It codes for CASMGQGSYEQYS.

At least ten counts were recorded for this clonotype. This chain links TRBV4-1 with TRBJ1-6; possibly TRBD1 for D (5 bases). This CDR3 region has 17 residues. Germline V gene data show CDR1 as MGHRA and CDR2 as YSYEKL. Trimming cost V 0 bases and J 6 bases, with 15 bases left between them. The CDR3 DNA reads as TGCGCCAGCAGCCAAGATGGGGGGGGGGACTCTAATTCACCCCTCCACTTT. Its protein is CASSQDGGGDSNSPLHF.

The rearrangement joins TRBV10-1 to TRBJ2-1; D is ambiguous. The germline V gene encodes CDR1 WNHNN and CDR2 SYGVQD (reference sequence). Trimming stripped 3 bases from V and 9 bases from J, with 6 bases between. This CDR3 has 11 amino acids. DNA for the CDR3: TGCGCCAGCAGTGATCGGGCTGAGCAGTTCTTC. Translated: CASSDRAEQFF.

The chain recombines TRBV11-2 with TRBJ1-6, with 9 bases that match TRBD1. The ends lost 4 bases at V and 8 bases at J; junction bases unmatched: 9. This CDR3 is 16 amino acids long. From germline, CDR1 is SGHAT and CDR2 FQNNGV. CDR3 protein: CASSSQGQGRDSPLHF. In DNA form, the CDR3 reads TGTGCCAGCAGCTCCCAGGGACAGGGTAGGGATTCACCCCTCCACTTT.

J is TRBJ2-5 and V is TRBV4-3; TRBD2 matches 9 bases. There are 18 residues in the CDR3. The ends lost 2 bases at V and 7 bases at J; junction bases unmatched: 17. Per germline, CDR1 LGHNA and CDR2 YSLEER. The CDR3 loop reads CASSQSPGLAGGPGTQYF. DNA of the CDR3: TGCGCCAGCAGCCAATCCCCGGGACTTGCGGGGGGGCCAGGGACCCAGTACTTC.

This clonotype was recorded at least ten times. This sequence joins TRBV5-5 and TRBJ1-5; D unclear. CDR1 is SGHKS and CDR2 is YYEKEE in the germline V gene (reference sequence). Trimming removed 0 bases at V and 2 bases at J, with 15 bases between. The CDR3 totals 17 residues. CDR3 nucleotides: TGTGCCAGCAGCTTGGAGGTCGAAGCGGGAGGCAATCAGCCCCAGCATTTT. Its protein is CASSLEVEAGGNQPQHF.

The chain combines TRBV2 with TRBJ2-7; D is unclear. V lost 7 bases and J lost 7, with 17 bases in between. CDR3 size: 13 residues. Germline V lookup: CDR1 SNHLY, CDR2 FYNNEI. This CDR3 reads CASTGTQGGEQYF. The CDR3 DNA sequence: TGTGCCAGCACGGGTACCCAAGGTGGGGAGCAGTACTTC.

In this sample, this clonotype turned up a few times. This chain links TRBV3-1 with TRBJ2-3; 10 bases fit TRBD2. Germline V gene sequence: CDR1 LGHDT, CDR2 YNNKEL (reference sequence). V was clipped by 4 bases and J by 3 bases; unmatched bases: 7. The CDR3 has 16 amino acids. The CDR3 coding sequence is TGTGCCAGCAGCCCGGGACTAGCGTGGGCTACAGATACGCAGTATTTT. Translation: CASSPGLAWATDTQYF.

This clonotype was counted ten times or more. The chain joins TRBV12-3 or TRBV12-4 to TRBJ1-2, with TRBD1 matching 10 bases. This CDR3 region has 15 residues. V gave up 5 bases and J gave up 3 bases; unmatched junction bases: 6. The CDR3 bases are TGTGCCAGCAGTCCTGACAGGGGGCGAGACTATGGCTACACCTTC. Its translation: CASSPDRGRDYGYTF.

This clonotype has at least ten counts. V usage is TRBV20-1 and J usage is TRBJ1-1; 7 bases agree with TRBD1. Per germline, CDR1 DFQATT and CDR2 SNEGSKA (reference sequence). The CDR3 is made up of 15 amino acids. Germline trimming cut 1 base from V and 12 bases from J; bases unmatched to any gene: 17. The CDR3 nucleotides read TGCAGTGCTAGAGTTGCCATGGAAGGGGGCCTGGGGACTTTCTTT. As protein: CSARVAMEGGLGTFF.

The rearrangement joins TRBV29-1 to TRBJ1-2; D is undetermined. The germline gives CDR1 SQVTM, CDR2 ANQGSEA. This CDR3 comprises 10 residues. V was pared by 6 bases and J by 8 bases, with 10 bases between. CDR3 bases: TGCAGCGTCGGAGAGGGCGGCTACACCTTC. Encoded protein: CSVGEGGYTF.

This clonotype was seen repeatedly, ten times or more. The rearrangement links TRBV25-1 to TRBJ1-6, with D hard to call. Trimming left V 1 base short and J 9 bases short, with 13 bases between. The germline gives CDR1 MGHDK, CDR2 SYGVNS. The CDR3 runs 15 residues. The CDR3 coding sequence is TGTGCCAGCAGTGAATCGCCGGGGTCCGGTTCACCCCTCCACTTT. Amino acids: CASSESPGSGSPLHF.

This clonotype has a count of ten or more. The chain has TRBV4-1 and TRBJ1-6, with a weak D call TRBD1 (5 bases). This CDR3 spans 17 amino acids. V was trimmed by 1 base and J by 5 bases, leaving 15 bases between them. Germline values: CDR1 MGHRA, CDR2 YSYEKL. CDR3 sequence: CASSQVGREVDNSPLHF. The CDR3 DNA sequence: TGCGCCAGCAGCCAAGTTGGCAGGGAGGTGGATAATTCACCCCTCCACTTT.